These 21 T cell receptor beta chains originate from one sample sequenced in a study of blood T cell repertoires in COVID-19. Sequenced by immunoSEQ multiplex PCR; TCRdb stores in-frame clones only, minus some. Of over 90,000 clones in the sample, about 90% were seen once. Sequencing was carried out using peripheral blood. Receptor source: a man aged 18-30 years with acute or convalescent COVID-19.

This clone was seen once. The CDR3 loop is CASSPQAINEKLFF. The CDR3 region has the DNA TGTGCCAGCAGCCCTCAGGCGATTAATGAAAAACTGTTTTTT. J is TRBJ1-4 and V is TRBV3-1 (or the pseudogene TRBV3-2); D ambiguous. The germline gives CDR1 LGHDT, CDR2 YNNKEL (reference sequence). This CDR3 is built from 14 residues. V gave up 4 bases and J gave up 4 bases, with 10 bases separating them.

The J gene is TRBJ1-2, the V gene TRBV7-6; 11 bases are a match to TRBD1. CDR1 is SGHVS and CDR2 is FNYEAQ in the germline V gene. The junction had 8 bases not matched to a gene; V was cut back by 1 base and J by 4 bases. The CDR3 runs to 17 residues. CDR3 in amino acids: CASSLVRDRGEGYGYTF. The DNA of the CDR3 is TGTGCCAGCAGCTTAGTCCGGGACAGGGGGGAGGGCTATGGCTACACCTTC.

This chain joins TRBV5-6 and TRBJ1-6; 7 positions agree with TRBD1. The CDR3 length is 17 residues. Losses at the gene ends were 2 bases for V and 0 bases for J; bases not matched to a gene: 5. Looked up from germline, CDR1 is SGHDT and CDR2 is YYEEEE. In DNA, the CDR3 is TGTGCCAGCAGCTTATTGGGACAGAGCTCCTATAATTCACCCCTCCACTTT. Translated: CASSLLGQSSYNSPLHF.

CDR3 in amino acids: CASSLGLAANNEQFF. CDR3 nucleotides: TGTGCCAGCAGCTTAGGACTAGCGGCCAACAATGAGCAGTTCTTC. This chain joins TRBV7-9 and TRBJ2-1; TRBD2 matches 9 bases. J was trimmed by 5 bases and V by 1 base; bases with no gene match: 3. Germline V gene sequence: CDR1 SEHNR, CDR2 FQNEAQ (reference sequence). CDR3 size: 15 residues.

V usage is TRBV27 and J usage is TRBJ1-2; D is possibly TRBD1 (5 bases). V lost 5 bases, J lost 3 bases, and 16 bases lay in between. The CDR3 is 15 residues long. The germline CDR1 and CDR2 sequences are MNHEY and SMNVEV (reference sequence). The CDR3 sequence: CASSPRTGPYYGYTF. CDR3 in DNA: TGTGCCAGCAGTCCACGAACAGGCCCGTACTATGGCTACACCTTC.

This clone appeared a single time. This rearrangement joins TRBV6-1 to TRBJ1-6; D might be TRBD1 (5 bases). Germline V gene data show CDR1 as MNHNS and CDR2 as SASEGT. The V end lost 2 bases, the J end lost 1 base, and 9 bases lay between the germline ends. CDR3 length: 16 amino acids. The CDR3 nucleotides read TGTGCCAGCAGTGAACTGGGGGGGTCCTATAATTCACCCCTCCACTTT. Amino acids: CASSELGGSYNSPLHF.

The rearrangement links TRBV9 to TRBJ2-7, with D unclear. Trimming cost V 0 bases and J 2 bases, with 9 bases left between them. Per the germline V gene, CDR1 is SGDLS and CDR2 is YYNGEE. This CDR3 is 14 amino acids long. The CDR3: CASSVVESPYEQYF. The CDR3 bases are TGTGCCAGCAGCGTAGTCGAGTCTCCCTACGAGCAGTACTTC.

The chain recombines TRBV15 with TRBJ1-3; D is perhaps TRBD1 (5 bases). Trimming left V 1 base short and J 2 bases short, with 9 bases between. CDR3 length: 15 amino acids. CDR1 LNHNV and CDR2 YYDKDF come from the germline V gene (reference sequence). The chain's CDR3 is CATSRGGGAGNTIYF. The CDR3 nucleotides read TGTGCCACCAGCAGAGGCGGGGGGGCTGGAAACACCATATATTTT.

The count of this clone is one. J is TRBJ1-2 and V is TRBV12-3 or TRBV12-4; D uncertain. V gave up 4 bases and J gave up 7 bases, with 10 bases separating them. The CDR3 is made up of 12 amino acids. The CDR3 here is CASSSGGGGYTF. The DNA of the CDR3 is TGTGCCAGCAGTTCCGGAGGAGGTGGCTACACCTTC.

CDR3 sequence: CAASGDGYTEAFF. Here the CDR3 DNA reads TGTGCCGCCTCAGGTGATGGGTACACTGAAGCTTTCTTT. This chain connects TRBV6-5 to TRBJ1-1; no clear D gene. The CDR3 consists of 13 residues. Germline V lookup: CDR1 MNHEY, CDR2 SVGAGI. The V and J ends lost 11 bases and 3 bases respectively, with 16 bases between them.

The V and J genes are TRBV10-1 and TRBJ2-1; 9 bases are a match to TRBD2. Looked up from germline, CDR1 is WNHNN and CDR2 is SYGVQD (reference sequence). The V segment lost 4 bases and the J segment 10 bases; nucleotides outside the gene matches: 2. The CDR3 length is 12 residues. This chain's CDR3 is CASSGSGGEQFF. The CDR3 nucleotides read TGCGCCAGCAGTGGTAGCGGGGGAGAGCAGTTCTTC.

This sequence joins TRBV7-8 and TRBJ2-3; TRBD1 is a possible D gene (5 bases). This CDR3 is built from 12 residues. With 5 bases removed from V and 5 bases from J, the gap between germline ends came to 8 bases. Germline-derived CDR1 and CDR2 are SGHVS and FQNEAQ. The CDR3 loop reads CASSLQGDTQYF. CDR3 DNA sequence: TGTGCCAGCAGCCTTCAGGGAGATACGCAGTATTTT.

This clone came up a few times. This chain joins TRBV12-3 or TRBV12-4 and TRBJ1-6; no reliable D call. V lost 7 bases to trimming and J lost 8 bases, with 9 bases between them. CDR3 length: 12 amino acids. The CDR3 DNA is TGTGCCAGCACCTTCAGCGATTCACCCCTCCACTTT. Protein product: CASTFSDSPLHF.

J is TRBJ2-7 and V is TRBV28; 8 nucleotides match TRBD2. This CDR3 is 16 amino acids long. V was clipped by 2 bases and J by 1 base; unmatched bases: 7. Germline lookup yields CDR1 MDHEN and CDR2 SYDVKM. CDR3 residues: CASSLGGLAGSYEQYF. CDR3 nucleotides: TGTGCCAGCAGTTTAGGGGGGCTAGCGGGTTCCTACGAGCAGTACTTC.

In this sample, this clone turned up once. The chain recombines TRBV13 with TRBJ2-7; 9 positions match TRBD2. The CDR3 has 16 amino acids. V shed 2 bases, J shed 2 bases, and the junction held 7 bases outside the gene matches. Germline values: CDR1 PRHDT, CDR2 FYEKMQ (reference sequence). In nucleotides, the CDR3 is TGTGCCAGCAGCTTAAGGGGGCTAGCGGGAACCTACGAGCAGTACTTC. Translating it yields CASSLRGLAGTYEQYF.

This CDR3 reads CASSLRSVRGYGYTF. DNA of the CDR3: TGCGCCAGCAGCTTGAGGTCGGTCAGGGGCTATGGCTACACCTTC. The chain couples TRBV5-1 to TRBJ1-2; weak D call: TRBD1 (6 bases). The germline V gene has CDR1 SGHRS and CDR2 YFSETQ. The CDR3 is 15 amino acids. Deletions cut 1 base from V and 4 bases from J, with 14 bases between. Full variable domain (outside the CDR3, taken from reference TRBV5-1 and TRBJ1-2): KAGVTQTPRYLIKTRGQQVTLSCSPISGHRSVSWYQQTPGQGLQFLFEYFSETQRNKGNFPGRFSGRQFSNSRSEMNVSTLELGDSALYLCASSLRSVRGYGYTFGSGTRLTVV.

V and J are TRBV4-1 and TRBJ1-1, with 7 bases lining up with TRBD1. The CDR3 runs 15 residues. Trimming cost V 2 bases and J 6 bases; bases outside gene matches: 9. Germline V CDR1 and CDR2: MGHRA, YSYEKL. CDR3: CASSQPTGRFAEAFF. The CDR3 nucleotides are TGCGCCAGCAGCCAACCGACAGGGAGGTTTGCTGAAGCTTTCTTT.

The chain carries TRBV30 and TRBJ2-7, with D perhaps matching TRBD1 (5 bases). V was cut by 4 bases and J by 7 bases, with 14 bases left in between. The CDR3 totals 12 residues. The V gene's germline CDR1 is GTSNPN and CDR2 SVGIG (reference sequence). This CDR3 reads CAWNQGLSEQYF. In DNA form, the CDR3 reads TGTGCCTGGAACCAGGGCCTATCGGAGCAGTACTTC.

V and J are TRBV15 and TRBJ1-6; 7 bases match TRBD1. CDR1 and CDR2 (germline): LNHNV, YYDKDF (reference sequence). V was pared by 1 base and J by 6 bases, with 0 bases of the junction left unmatched. The CDR3 spans 14 residues. Written as DNA, the CDR3 is TGTGCCACCAGCAGAGCAGGGGGTAATTCACCCCTCCACTTT. The encoded protein is CATSRAGGNSPLHF.

The chain employs TRBV12-3 or TRBV12-4 and TRBJ2-1; a possible D gene is TRBD2 (5 bases). The CDR3 is 13 residues long. V was cut by 7 bases and J by 5 bases, with 12 bases left in between. This CDR3 is CASNQAENNEQFF. CDR3 DNA sequence: TGTGCCAGCAACCAAGCGGAGAACAATGAGCAGTTCTTC.

This clone appeared once. V usage is TRBV6-1 and J usage is TRBJ1-5; the match to TRBD1 covers 8 bases. The CDR3 covers 15 residues. Looked up from germline, CDR1 is MNHNS and CDR2 is SASEGT. Unmatched junction bases numbered 6, after V lost 2 bases and J lost 6 bases. CDR3 residues: CASSEQGARGQPQHF. The CDR3, as DNA: TGTGCCAGCAGTGAACAGGGGGCTAGAGGTCAGCCCCAGCATTTT.